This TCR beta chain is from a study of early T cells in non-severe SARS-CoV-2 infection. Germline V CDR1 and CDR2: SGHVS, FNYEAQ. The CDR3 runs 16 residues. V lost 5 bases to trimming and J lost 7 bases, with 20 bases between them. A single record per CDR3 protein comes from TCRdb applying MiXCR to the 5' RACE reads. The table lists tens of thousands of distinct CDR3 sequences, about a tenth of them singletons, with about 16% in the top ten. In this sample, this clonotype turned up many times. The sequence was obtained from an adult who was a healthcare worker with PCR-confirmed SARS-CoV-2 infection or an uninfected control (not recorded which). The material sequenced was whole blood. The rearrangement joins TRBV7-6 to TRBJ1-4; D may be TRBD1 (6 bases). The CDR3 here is CASSPIRGPSSEKLFF. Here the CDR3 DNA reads TGTGCCAGCAGCCCAATCCGGGGGCCATCGAGTGAAAAACTGTTTTTT. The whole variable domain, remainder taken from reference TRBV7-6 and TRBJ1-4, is GAGVSQSPRYKVTKRGQDVALRCDPISGHVSLYWYRQALGQGPEFLTYFNYEAQQDKSGLPNDRFSAERPEGSISTLTIQRTEQRDSAMYRCASSPIRGPSSEKLFFGSGTQLSVL.